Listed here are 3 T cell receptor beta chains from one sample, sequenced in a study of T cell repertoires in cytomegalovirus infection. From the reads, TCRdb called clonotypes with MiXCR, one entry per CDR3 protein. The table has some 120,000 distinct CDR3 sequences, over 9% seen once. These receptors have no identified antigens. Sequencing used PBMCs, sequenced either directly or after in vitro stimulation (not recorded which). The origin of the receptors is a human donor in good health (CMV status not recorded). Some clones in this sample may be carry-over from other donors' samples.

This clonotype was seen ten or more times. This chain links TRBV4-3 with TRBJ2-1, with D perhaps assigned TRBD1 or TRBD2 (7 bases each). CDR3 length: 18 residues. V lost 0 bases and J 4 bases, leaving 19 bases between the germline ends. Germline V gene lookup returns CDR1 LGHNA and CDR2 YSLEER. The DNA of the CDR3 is TGCGCCAGCAGCCAAGACCCAGGGGGGGGATCCGCATACAATGAGCAGTTCTTC. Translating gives CASSQDPGGGSAYNEQFF.

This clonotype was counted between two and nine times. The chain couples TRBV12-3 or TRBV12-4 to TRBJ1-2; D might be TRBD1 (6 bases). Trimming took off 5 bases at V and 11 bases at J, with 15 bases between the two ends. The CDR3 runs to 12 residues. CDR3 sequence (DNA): TGTGCCAGCAGTCCACAGGGAATGAGTTACACCTTC. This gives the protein CASSPQGMSYTF.

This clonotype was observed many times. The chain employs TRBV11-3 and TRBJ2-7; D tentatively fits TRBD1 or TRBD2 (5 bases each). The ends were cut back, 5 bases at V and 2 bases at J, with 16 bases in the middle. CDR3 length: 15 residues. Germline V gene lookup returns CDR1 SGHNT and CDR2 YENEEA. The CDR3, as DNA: TGTGCCAGCAGCCAGCTCCGGGACGGCCCCTACGAGCAGTACGTC. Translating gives CASSQLRDGPYEQYV.